Sequencing of this TCR beta chain was carried out in a study of breast tumors, draining lymph nodes, adjacent tissues. This CDR3 region has 14 residues. Trimming left V 0 bases short and J 8 bases short, with 13 bases between. Germline loops: CDR1 MGHRA, CDR2 YSYEKL. Each CDR3 protein gets one entry after TCRdb re-called the multiplex PCR reads with MiXCR. This sample has 150,000 or so distinct CDR3 sequences, with about 33% found just once. Axillary draining lymph nodes of breast cancer patients supplied the node samples. The rearrangement uses TRBV4-1 and TRBJ1-2; the D is unclear. This TCR was recovered from a female donor with breast cancer. Some clones in this sample may be carry-over from other donors' samples. Sequenced material: axillary lymph node tissue. CDR3 protein: CASSQDATRYGYTF. The CDR3 coding sequence is TGCGCCAGCAGCCAAGATGCCACTCGGTACGGCTACACCTTC.